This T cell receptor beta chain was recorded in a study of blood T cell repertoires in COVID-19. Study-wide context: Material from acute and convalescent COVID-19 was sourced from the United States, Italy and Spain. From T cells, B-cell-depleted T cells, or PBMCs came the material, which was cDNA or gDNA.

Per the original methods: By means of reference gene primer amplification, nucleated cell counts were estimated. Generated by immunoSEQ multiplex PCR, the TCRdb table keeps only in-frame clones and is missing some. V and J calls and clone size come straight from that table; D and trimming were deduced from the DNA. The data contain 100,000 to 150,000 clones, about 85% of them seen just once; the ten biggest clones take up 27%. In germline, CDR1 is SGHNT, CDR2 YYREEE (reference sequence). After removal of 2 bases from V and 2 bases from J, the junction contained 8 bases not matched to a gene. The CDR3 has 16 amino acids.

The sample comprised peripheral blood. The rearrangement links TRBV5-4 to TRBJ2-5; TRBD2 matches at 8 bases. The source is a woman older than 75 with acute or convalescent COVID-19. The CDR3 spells CASSFGGGGRQETQYF. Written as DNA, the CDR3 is TGTGCCAGCAGCTTTGGGGGCGGGGGGCGGCAAGAGACCCAGTACTTC.